The rows below give T cell receptor beta chains drawn from one sample of a study of T-cell memory formation after mild COVID-19. TCRdb re-called the 5' RACE reads with MiXCR, one entry per CDR3 protein. The data show more than 300,000 distinct CDR3 sequences, under 25% seen once. Sequencing was carried out using PBMCs or a T cell subset sorted from them (not recorded which). The receptors were gathered from a man aged 18 to 35 who had mild COVID-19 (a few samples of this study predate the infection). Cell type and time point are not known. Each CDR3 is given without its conserved first and last residue. The order of the fields is CDR3 length, V gene, clone size, CDR3 protein. Expanded clones get a size class; other rows say once, few or many, or leave the size out.

12	TRBV20-1	.	SASRSGNTGELF
13	TRBV20-1	.	SASKGQGSGNTIY
9	TRBV19	.	ASSNRGIQF
10	TRBV5-7	.	ASSLGGRGAF
9	TRBV6-2/TRBV6-3	.	ASSYSVEAF
11	TRBV28	few	ASSSRETTEAF
11	TRBV9	.	ASSVDSSGGYT
11	TRBV7-6	.	ASSATGYNEQF
15	TRBV7-6	few	ASSQTSGGRIYNEQF
10	TRBV12-3/TRBV12-4	few	ASSLWEETQY
12	TRBV27	few	ASSLQGDNQPQH
12	TRBV7-3	many	ASSLSGTYNEQF
9	TRBV3-1	.	ASSETTKQY
12	TRBV19	few	ARDRTGRRQPQH
13	TRBV5-4	few	ASSSATGVADTQY
12	TRBV6-2/TRBV6-3	.	ASISYSSRETQY
13	TRBV3-1	few	ASSQQLNRNQPQH
11	TRBV5-4	.	ASSFGGAGEQF
15	TRBV23-1	few	ASSQAGGTQNTGELF
14	TRBV9	.	ASSVEGGEGTDTQY
11	TRBV12-3/TRBV12-4	few	ASSLPTEETQY
15	TRBV7-9	.	ASSLPPGHKPVYEQY
15	TRBV4-1	few	ASSSRTGGVNTGELF
11	TRBV5-1	few	ASSTGRNYEQY
13	TRBV2	.	ASSAEGTGSEKLF
13	TRBV6-2/TRBV6-3	many	ASRHLGDLNYEQY
12	TRBV5-1	many	ASNPLAPNTEAF
11	TRBV10-2	.	ASHLSGEETQY
11	TRBV29-1	.	SVSWQGNTEAF
13	TRBV4-3	.	ASSQENTAPYGYT
13	TRBV7-9	once	ASSLVMGGTDTQY
13	TRBV5-5	.	ASSEEWGAPYGYT
15	TRBV23-1	.	ASSHPPEVTGTYEQY
17	TRBV28	few	ASSPQGLTGGGSIDTQY
10	TRBV7-9	few	ASSYSPYEQF
12	TRBV7-2	.	ASSFRVQADTQY
13	TRBV9	.	ASSGTSGGDYEQY
13	TRBV6-6	.	ASRAWGVGTGELF
12	TRBV7-9	.	ASSPPGADQPQH
16	TRBV30	.	AWNPRWGLAGGRETQY
10	TRBV28	many	ASTHGGQPQH
12	TRBV14	.	ASSLDSGGWGYT
11	TRBV5-1	.	ASRPSGKNIQY
12	TRBV12-3/TRBV12-4	.	ASRLDGLQETQY
13	TRBV5-1	.	ASRGTDSYNSPLH
10	TRBV6-2/TRBV6-3	.	ASSYVGYEQY
12	TRBV7-2	.	ASSGGASNNEQF
15	TRBV4-3	few	ASSPEGAGGFEETQY
13	TRBV7-2	.	ASSLSSTDYYGYT
14	TRBV6-5	few	ASSYSRQIDSYEQY
10	TRBV28	few	ASSFTFRLAF
9	TRBV11-1	.	ASREDTEAF
12	TRBV19	many	ASSISRRDQPQH
13	TRBV6-1	many	ASSDPGQGTYGYT
11	TRBV6-5	.	ASSYSVIYGYT
18	TRBV3-1	.	ASSQVSDIVGAANTGELF